This T cell receptor (beta chain) was captured by sequencing in a study of blood T cell repertoires in COVID-19. Overall study: From the United States, Italy and Spain came samples of acute and convalescent COVID-19.

The CDR3 extends over 15 amino acids. The germline gives CDR1 MNHEY, CDR2 SVGEGT. Trimming cost V 6 bases and J 2 bases; bases outside gene matches: 10. Using immunoSEQ multiplex PCR, the repertoire was profiled, and TCRdb retains in-frame clones only, with some absent. The sample has approximately 500,000 clones, roughly 88% seen once; the top ten hold about 3%. This clonotype was sampled from a human donor in a cohort sampled during active COVID-19. Material: peripheral blood. The rearrangement uses TRBV6-2 or TRBV6-3 and TRBJ2-7; TRBD1 matches 7 bases. CDR3 DNA: TGTGCCAGCAGCGCCCCGGGACAGTCCCCCTACGAGCAGTACTTC. Protein sequence: CASSAPGQSPYEQYF.